The entry below describes one TCR beta chain. The data derive from a study of CD8 T cells in Susac syndrome. Study context: Eight or nine of the sequenced Susac syndrome patients were in remission, and about six had active disease.

Sequencing of TCR beta drew on CD8+ and CD4+ T cells from blood. Through negative isolation, CD4+ and CD8+ T cells were obtained, while TEMRA cells were enriched using FACS. With random hexamers, roughly 0.45 to 1 ug RNA was reverse transcribed. The immunoSEQ assay covered 54 Vbeta and 13 Jbeta segments for CDR3. TCRdb reprocessed the immunoSEQ multiplex PCR reads with MiXCR, giving one entry per CDR3 protein. The profile shows 100,000 to 150,000 distinct CDR3 sequences, 90% to 95% of them singletons. The clonotype comes from a human donor with Susac syndrome. The specimen was CD8+ T cells from PBMCs.

The DNA for the CDR3 is TGTGCCAGCAGTTTATTACGGGAGAACACCGGGGAGCTGTTTTTT. Translating gives CASSLLRENTGELFF. The chain employs TRBV27 and TRBJ2-2; a weak D match, TRBD2 (5 bases). Germline CDR1 MNHEY, CDR2 SMNVEV (reference sequence). This CDR3 has 15 amino acids. V was clipped by 1 base and J by 1 base, with 7 bases between them.